Presented here are 13 T cell receptor beta chains from one specimen sequenced in a study of human T cells and chemical hapten exposure. The authors' total RNA extraction used unfractionated whole blood. TCRdb independently ran MiXCR on the 5' RACE reads; one entry per CDR3 protein. The sample has 110,000 or so distinct CDR3 sequences, 15% to 20% seen once. The receptors shown here come from a human donor in good health.

The rearrangement joins TRBV5-1 to TRBJ2-7, with 14 bases identical to TRBD2. This CDR3 has 16 residues. CDR1 is SGHRS, CDR2 YFSETQ, per germline. The V and J ends lost 4 bases and 4 bases, in that order; junction bases with no gene match: 7. CDR3 nucleotides: TGCGCCAGCAGCATCGGACTAGCGGGAGGAAGGTACGAGCAGTACTTC. It specifies CASSIGLAGGRYEQYF.

This clonotype was observed a handful of times. The rearrangement joins TRBV28 to TRBJ2-1; TRBD2 aligns across 8 bases. Germline assignment: CDR1 MDHEN and CDR2 SYDVKM. The CDR3 runs to 14 residues. The trim removed 7 bases at V and 2 bases at J, leaving 4 bases unmatched. This chain's CDR3 is CASTSGSAYNEQFF. The CDR3 DNA reads as TGTGCCAGCACGAGCGGGAGTGCCTACAATGAGCAGTTCTTC.

In its sample, this clonotype was seen a few times. V gene TRBV28 combines with J gene TRBJ1-1; 8 bases are shared with TRBD1. Germline CDR1 and CDR2: MDHEN and SYDVKM. The ends lost 2 bases at V and 6 bases at J; junction bases unmatched: 5. The CDR3 consists of 14 residues. CDR3 protein: CASSLHRGIPEAFF. The DNA of the CDR3 is TGTGCCAGCAGTTTACACAGGGGGATCCCTGAAGCTTTCTTT.

V and J are TRBV5-5 and TRBJ1-2; TRBD1 matches at 7 bases. Germline-derived CDR1 and CDR2 are SGHKS and YYEKEE (reference sequence). V trimming: 3 bases; J trimming: 2 bases; junction bases outside the gene matches: 10. CDR3 size: 16 residues. The CDR3 reads CASSSSGTAGNYGYTF. The CDR3 DNA sequence: TGTGCCAGCAGCTCGTCCGGGACAGCCGGAAACTATGGCTACACCTTC.

The chain uses TRBV3-1 and TRBJ1-2; 9 bases agree with TRBD1. Germline values: CDR1 LGHDT, CDR2 YNNKEL (reference sequence). Losses at the gene ends were 6 bases for V and 3 bases for J; bases not matched to a gene: 5. CDR3 length equals 14 residues. The CDR3 coding sequence is TGTGCCAGCAGAACCTGGGACAGGGACTATGGCTACACCTTC. Encoded protein: CASRTWDRDYGYTF.

The genes are TRBV7-9 and TRBJ1-1, with D tentatively TRBD1 (5 bases). The germline CDR1 and CDR2 sequences are SEHNR and FQNEAQ (reference sequence). The CDR3 has 16 amino acids. V was trimmed by 3 bases and J by 7 bases, leaving 21 bases between them. The CDR3: CASSFRHPRIGGEAFF. CDR3 sequence (DNA): TGTGCCAGCAGCTTTCGACACCCTAGGATCGGGGGTGAAGCTTTCTTT.

This clonotype has just a few counts. This chain joins TRBV4-1 and TRBJ1-2; D call uncertain. V dropped 4 bases and J dropped 1 base, with 19 bases sitting between them. Germline V gene lookup returns CDR1 MGHRA and CDR2 YSYEKL. This CDR3 contains 17 residues. CDR3 amino acids: CASSPLVEVEYNYGYTF. In DNA, the CDR3 is TGCGCCAGCAGCCCCCTTGTTGAAGTCGAATATAACTATGGCTACACCTTC.

This clonotype came up many times. The chain employs TRBV28 and TRBJ2-7; TRBD1 agrees at 9 bases. Per germline, CDR1 MDHEN and CDR2 SYDVKM. V was pared by 2 bases and J by 5 bases, with 1 base of the junction left unmatched. The CDR3 runs 13 residues. CDR3 bases: TGTGCCAGCAGTTTAACAGGGGGCAACGAGCAGTACTTC. This codes for CASSLTGGNEQYF.

The V and J genes are TRBV5-1 and TRBJ2-7, with 7 bases identical to TRBD2. The CDR3 covers 14 residues. V lost 2 bases, J lost 2 bases, and 4 bases stayed unmatched. The germline V gene has CDR1 SGHRS and CDR2 YFSETQ. Here the CDR3 DNA reads TGCGCCAGCAGCTTATACCGGGAGGCCTACGAGCAGTACTTC. This translates into CASSLYREAYEQYF.

The chain is built from TRBV6-5 and TRBJ1-3; D remains unclear. The V gene's germline CDR1 is MNHEY and CDR2 SVGAGI. The CDR3 covers 16 residues. Trimming removed 0 bases from V and 0 bases from J, with 9 bases in between. CDR3 residues: CASSYSFKPSGNTIYF. For the CDR3, the DNA is TGTGCCAGCAGTTACTCTTTTAAACCCTCTGGAAACACCATATATTTT.

The chain recombines TRBV27 with TRBJ1-1, with D possibly TRBD1 on 5 matching bases. V shed 2 bases and J shed 11 bases, with 12 bases lying between them. The CDR3 spans 12 residues. Germline lookup yields CDR1 MNHEY and CDR2 SMNVEV (reference sequence). CDR3 protein: CASSLPPGLAFF. In nucleotides, the CDR3 is TGTGCCAGCAGTTTACCCCCGGGGCTGGCTTTCTTT.

This clonotype was seen more than once but under ten times. This chain links TRBV6-2 or TRBV6-3 with TRBJ1-2; D not certain. The V end lost 5 bases, the J end lost 4 bases, and 8 bases lay between the germline ends. The germline gives CDR1 MNHEY, CDR2 SVGEGT. The CDR3 has 12 residues. The CDR3 bases are TGTGCCAGCAGTCAAGAATTCTATGGCTACACCTTC. Translating gives CASSQEFYGYTF.

This clonotype has just a few counts. The rearrangement links TRBV3-1 to TRBJ2-1, with D maybe TRBD1 (5 bases). CDR1 and CDR2 (germline): LGHDT, YNNKEL (reference sequence). V was trimmed by 1 base and J by 10 bases, leaving 17 bases between them. The CDR3 extends over 15 amino acids. CDR3 coding DNA: TGTGCCAGCAGCCAAGTAGTACGAACCCCAGGGGAGCAGTTCTTC. Residues: CASSQVVRTPGEQFF.